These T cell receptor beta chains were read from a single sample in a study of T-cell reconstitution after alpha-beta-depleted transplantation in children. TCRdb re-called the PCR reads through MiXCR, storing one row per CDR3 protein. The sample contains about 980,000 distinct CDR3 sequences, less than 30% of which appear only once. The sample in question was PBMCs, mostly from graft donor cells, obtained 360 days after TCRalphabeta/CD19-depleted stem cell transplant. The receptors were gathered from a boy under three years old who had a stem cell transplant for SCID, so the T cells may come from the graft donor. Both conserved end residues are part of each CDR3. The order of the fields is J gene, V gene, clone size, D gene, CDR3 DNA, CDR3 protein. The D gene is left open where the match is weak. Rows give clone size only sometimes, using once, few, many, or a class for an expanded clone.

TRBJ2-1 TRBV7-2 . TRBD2 TGTGCCAGCAGCTTAGCGAGACTAGCGGGGGGGTACAATGAGCAGTTCTTC CASSLARLAGGYNEQFF
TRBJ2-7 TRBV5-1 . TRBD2 TGCGCCAGCAGCTTGACTAGCGGGGGAATAAACGAGCAGTACTTC CASSLTSGGINEQYF
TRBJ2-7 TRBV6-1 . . TGTGCCAGCAGCCGGACAGATTACTACGAGCAGTACTTC CASSRTDYYEQYF
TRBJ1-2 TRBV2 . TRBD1 TGTGCCAGCAGCCCCGGACAGGGAGGCATCTATGGCTACACCTTC CASSPGQGGIYGYTF
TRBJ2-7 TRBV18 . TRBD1 TGTGCCAGCTCAGGGGACAGGGACTACGAGCAGTACTTC CASSGDRDYEQYF
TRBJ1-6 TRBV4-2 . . TGTGCCAGCAGCCAATCCGAAGACAGCATCGGCTCACCCCTCCACTTT CASSQSEDSIGSPLHF
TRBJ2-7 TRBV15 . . TGTGCCACCAGCAGAGCGAAAGGCGAGCAGTACTTC CATSRAKGEQYF
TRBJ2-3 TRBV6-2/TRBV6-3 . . TGTGCCAGCAGACTGAGAGTTGGTACGCAGTATTTT CASRLRVGTQYF
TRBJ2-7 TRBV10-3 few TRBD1 TGTGCCATCAGTGGGGGCGTTGGCGACAGGGTTCCCGAGCAGTACTTC CAISGGVGDRVPEQYF
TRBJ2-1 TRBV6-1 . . TGTGCCAGCACCGTCGGGCCGCGTCCTTCCTACAATGAGCAGTTCTTC CASTVGPRPSYNEQFF
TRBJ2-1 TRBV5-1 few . TGCGCCAGCAGCTTGGGTGCGGATAGCTTCTACAATGAGCAGTTCTTC CASSLGADSFYNEQFF
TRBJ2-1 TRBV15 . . TGTGCCACCAGCAGAGCCCAGCGGCCTGAGCAGTTCTTC CATSRAQRPEQFF
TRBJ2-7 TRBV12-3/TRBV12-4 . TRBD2 TGTGCCAGCAGTTTTCCTTCTAGCGGGGGGAGCGAGCAGTACTTC CASSFPSSGGSEQYF
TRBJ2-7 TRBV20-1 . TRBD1 TGCAGTGTCCCGGGACAGGGGTTCCGCGAGCAGTACTTC CSVPGQGFREQYF